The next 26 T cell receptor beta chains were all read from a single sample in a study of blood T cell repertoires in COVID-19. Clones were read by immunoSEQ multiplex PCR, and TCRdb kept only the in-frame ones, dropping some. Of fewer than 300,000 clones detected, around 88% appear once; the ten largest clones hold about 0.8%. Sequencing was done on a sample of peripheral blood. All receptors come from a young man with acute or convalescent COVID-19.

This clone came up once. CDR3 loop: CASSLNRVDTANEKLFF. The DNA of the CDR3 is TGTGCCAGCAGCTTAAACAGGGTCGATACGGCTAATGAAAAACTGTTTTTT. The chain combines TRBV7-9 with TRBJ1-4, with a possible D match to TRBD1 (6 bases). This CDR3 is built from 17 residues. V lost 2 bases and J 3 bases, leaving 16 bases between the germline ends. The V gene's germline CDR1 is SEHNR and CDR2 FQNEAQ (reference sequence).

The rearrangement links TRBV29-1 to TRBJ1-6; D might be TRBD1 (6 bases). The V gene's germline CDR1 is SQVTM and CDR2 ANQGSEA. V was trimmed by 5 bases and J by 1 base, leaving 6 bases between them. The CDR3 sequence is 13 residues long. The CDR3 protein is CSVRGSYNSPLHF. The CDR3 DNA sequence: TGCAGCGTTAGGGGGTCCTATAATTCACCCCTCCACTTT.

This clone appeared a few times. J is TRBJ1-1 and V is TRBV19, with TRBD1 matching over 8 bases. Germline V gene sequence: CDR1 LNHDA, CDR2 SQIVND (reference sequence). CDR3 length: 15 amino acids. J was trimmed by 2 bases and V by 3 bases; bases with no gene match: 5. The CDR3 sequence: CASSIVGTGNTEAFF. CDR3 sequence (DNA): TGTGCCAGTAGTATTGTGGGGACAGGAAACACTGAAGCTTTCTTT.

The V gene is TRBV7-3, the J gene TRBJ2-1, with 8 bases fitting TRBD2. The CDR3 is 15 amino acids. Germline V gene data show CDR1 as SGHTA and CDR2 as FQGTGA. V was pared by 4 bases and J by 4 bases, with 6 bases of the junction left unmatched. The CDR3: CASSSGRATYNEQFF. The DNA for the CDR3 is TGTGCCAGCAGCTCCGGGAGGGCTACTTACAATGAGCAGTTCTTC.

Written as DNA, the CDR3 is TGTGCCAGCAGCCCCCACGGACAGGGGGCTTTCAACGAGCAGTACTTC. Translating gives CASSPHGQGAFNEQYF. The rearrangement uses TRBV28 and TRBJ2-7; 11 bases align to TRBD1. The CDR3 length is 16 residues. V lost 6 bases to trimming and J lost 5 bases; unmatched junction nucleotides: 12. Germline V gene lookup returns CDR1 MDHEN and CDR2 SYDVKM.

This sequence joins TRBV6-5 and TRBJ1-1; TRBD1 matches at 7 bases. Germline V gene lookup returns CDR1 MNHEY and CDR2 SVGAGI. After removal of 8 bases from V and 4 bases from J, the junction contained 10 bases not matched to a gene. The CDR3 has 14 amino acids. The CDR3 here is CASLPGGGGTEAFF. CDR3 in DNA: TGTGCCAGCCTTCCGGGAGGGGGCGGCACTGAAGCTTTCTTT.

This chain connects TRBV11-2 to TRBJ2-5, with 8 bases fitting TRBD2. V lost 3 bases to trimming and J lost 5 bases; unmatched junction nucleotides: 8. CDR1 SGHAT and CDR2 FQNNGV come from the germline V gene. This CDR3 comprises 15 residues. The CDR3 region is CASSFWVTGGETQYF. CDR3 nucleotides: TGTGCCAGCAGCTTTTGGGTAACGGGAGGGGAGACCCAGTACTTC.

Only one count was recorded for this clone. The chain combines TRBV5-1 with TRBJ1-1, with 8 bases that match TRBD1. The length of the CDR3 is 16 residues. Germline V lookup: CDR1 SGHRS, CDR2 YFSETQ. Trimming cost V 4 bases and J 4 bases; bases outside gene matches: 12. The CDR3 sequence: CASSPFTGQGGTEAFF. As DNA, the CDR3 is TGCGCCAGCAGCCCCTTTACAGGACAGGGAGGCACTGAAGCTTTCTTT.

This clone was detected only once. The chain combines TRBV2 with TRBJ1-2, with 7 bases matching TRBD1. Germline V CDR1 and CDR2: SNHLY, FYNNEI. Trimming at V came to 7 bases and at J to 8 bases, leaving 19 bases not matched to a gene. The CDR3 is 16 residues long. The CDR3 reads CASIKQTGTSRGGYTF. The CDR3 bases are TGTGCCAGCATCAAACAGACAGGGACCAGCCGGGGAGGCTACACCTTC. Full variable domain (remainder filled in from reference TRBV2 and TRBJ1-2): EPEVTQTPSHQVTQMGQEVILRCVPISNHLYFYWYRQILGQKVEFLVSFYNNEISEKSEIFDDQFSVERPDGSNFTLKIRSTKLEDSAMYFCASIKQTGTSRGGYTFGSGTRLTVV.

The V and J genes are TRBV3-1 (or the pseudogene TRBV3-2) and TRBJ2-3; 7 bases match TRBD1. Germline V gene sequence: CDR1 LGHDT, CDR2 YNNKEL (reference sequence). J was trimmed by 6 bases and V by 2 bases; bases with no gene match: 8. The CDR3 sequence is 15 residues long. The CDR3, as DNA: TGTGCCAGCAGCCAATCGTCAGGGGGTGGCGATACGCAGTATTTT. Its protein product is CASSQSSGGGDTQYF.

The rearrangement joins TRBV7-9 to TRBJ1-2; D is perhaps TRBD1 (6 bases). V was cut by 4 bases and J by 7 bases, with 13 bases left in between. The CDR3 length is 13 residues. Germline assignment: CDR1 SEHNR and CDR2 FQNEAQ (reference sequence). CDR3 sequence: CASSSPRDTGYTF. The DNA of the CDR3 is TGTGCCAGCAGCTCCCCCAGGGACACTGGCTACACCTTC.

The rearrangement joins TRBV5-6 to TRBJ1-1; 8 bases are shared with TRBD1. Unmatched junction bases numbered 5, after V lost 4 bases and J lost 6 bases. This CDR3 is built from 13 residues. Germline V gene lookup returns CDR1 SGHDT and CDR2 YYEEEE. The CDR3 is CASSPGTGSEAFF. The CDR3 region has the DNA TGTGCCAGCAGCCCGGGGACAGGTTCTGAAGCTTTCTTT. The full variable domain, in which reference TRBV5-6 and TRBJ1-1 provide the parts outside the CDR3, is DAGVTQSPTHLIKTRGQQVTLRCSPKSGHDTVSWYQQALGQGPQFIFQYYEEEERQRGNFPDRFSGHQFPNYSSELNVNALLLGDSALYLCASSPGTGSEAFFGQGTRLTVV.

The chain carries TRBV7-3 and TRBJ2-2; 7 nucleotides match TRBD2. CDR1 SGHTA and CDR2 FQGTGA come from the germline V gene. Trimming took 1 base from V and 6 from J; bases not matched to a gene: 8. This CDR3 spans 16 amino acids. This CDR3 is CASSLNGRATSGELFF. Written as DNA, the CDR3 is TGTGCCAGCAGCTTAAATGGGAGGGCCACGTCCGGGGAGCTGTTTTTT.

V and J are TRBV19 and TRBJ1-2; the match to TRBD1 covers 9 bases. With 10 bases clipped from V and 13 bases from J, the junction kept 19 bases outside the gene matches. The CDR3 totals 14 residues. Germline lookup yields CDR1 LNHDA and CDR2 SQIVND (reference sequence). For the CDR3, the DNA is TGTGCCACCCACGACAGGGGGGCTCTTTTTCCGGGCACCTTC. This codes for CATHDRGALFPGTF.

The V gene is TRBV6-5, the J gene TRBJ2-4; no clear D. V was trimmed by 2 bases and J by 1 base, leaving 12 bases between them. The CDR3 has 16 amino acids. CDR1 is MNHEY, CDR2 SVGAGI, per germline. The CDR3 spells CASSYPRALAKNIQYF. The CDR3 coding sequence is TGTGCCAGCAGTTACCCCCGCGCCCTGGCCAAAAACATTCAGTACTTC.

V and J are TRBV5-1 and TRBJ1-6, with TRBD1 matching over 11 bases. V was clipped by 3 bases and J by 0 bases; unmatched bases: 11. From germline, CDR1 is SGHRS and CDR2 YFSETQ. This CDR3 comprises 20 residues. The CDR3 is CASSSRTGGSLSSYNSPLHF. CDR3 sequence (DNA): TGCGCCAGCAGCTCCCGGACAGGGGGCTCTCTTAGCTCCTATAATTCACCCCTCCACTTT.

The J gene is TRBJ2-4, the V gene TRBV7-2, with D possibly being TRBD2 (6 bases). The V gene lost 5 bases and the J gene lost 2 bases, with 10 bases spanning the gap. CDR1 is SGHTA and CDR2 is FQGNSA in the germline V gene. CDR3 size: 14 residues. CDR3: CASSPGGTKNIQYF. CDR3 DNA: TGTGCCAGCAGCCCGGGCGGGACCAAAAACATTCAGTACTTC.

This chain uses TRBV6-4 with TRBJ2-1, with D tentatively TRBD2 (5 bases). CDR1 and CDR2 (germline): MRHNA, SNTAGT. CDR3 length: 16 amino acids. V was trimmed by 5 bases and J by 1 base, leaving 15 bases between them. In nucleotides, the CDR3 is TGTGCCAGCAGTCCCAACGGACTTATATCCTACAATGAGCAGTTCTTC. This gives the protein CASSPNGLISYNEQFF.

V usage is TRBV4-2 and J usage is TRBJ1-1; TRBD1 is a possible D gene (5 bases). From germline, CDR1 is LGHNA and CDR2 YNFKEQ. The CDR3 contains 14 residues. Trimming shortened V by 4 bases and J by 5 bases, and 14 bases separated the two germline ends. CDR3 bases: TGTGCCAGCAGCCCATCGTGGGGGGGGACTGAAGCTTTCTTT. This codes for CASSPSWGGTEAFF.

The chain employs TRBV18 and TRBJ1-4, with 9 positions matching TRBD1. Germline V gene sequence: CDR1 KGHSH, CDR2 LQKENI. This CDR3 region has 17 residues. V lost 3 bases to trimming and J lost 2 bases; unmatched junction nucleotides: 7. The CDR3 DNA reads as TGTGCCAGCTCACCCAGAAGACAGGGGGGGACTAATGAAAAACTGTTTTTT. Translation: CASSPRRQGGTNEKLFF.

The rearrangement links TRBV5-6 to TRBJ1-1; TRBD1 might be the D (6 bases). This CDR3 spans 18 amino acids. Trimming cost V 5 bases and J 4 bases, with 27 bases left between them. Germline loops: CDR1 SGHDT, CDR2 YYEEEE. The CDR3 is CASRPVRQGPKEGTEAFF. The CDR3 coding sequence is TGTGCCAGCAGACCGGTGCGTCAGGGGCCAAAAGAGGGCACTGAAGCTTTCTTT.

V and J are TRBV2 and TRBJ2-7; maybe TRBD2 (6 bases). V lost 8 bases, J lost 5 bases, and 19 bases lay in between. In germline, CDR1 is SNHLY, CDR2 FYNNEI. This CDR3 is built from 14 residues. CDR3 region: CASSLGRSGHEQYF. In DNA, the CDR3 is TGTGCCAGCTCCCTGGGACGTAGCGGCCACGAGCAGTACTTC.

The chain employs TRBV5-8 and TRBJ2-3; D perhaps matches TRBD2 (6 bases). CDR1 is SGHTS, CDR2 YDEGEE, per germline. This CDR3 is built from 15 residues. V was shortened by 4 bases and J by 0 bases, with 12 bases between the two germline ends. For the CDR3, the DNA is TGTGCCAGCAGCATCCGTAGCGGTAGCACAGATACGCAGTATTTT. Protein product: CASSIRSGSTDTQYF. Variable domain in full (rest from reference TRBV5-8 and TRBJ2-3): EAGVTQSPTHLIKTRGQQATLRCSPISGHTSVYWYQQALGLGLQFLLWYDEGEERNRGNFPPRFSGRQFPNYSSELNVNALELEDSALYLCASSIRSGSTDTQYFGPGTRLTVL.

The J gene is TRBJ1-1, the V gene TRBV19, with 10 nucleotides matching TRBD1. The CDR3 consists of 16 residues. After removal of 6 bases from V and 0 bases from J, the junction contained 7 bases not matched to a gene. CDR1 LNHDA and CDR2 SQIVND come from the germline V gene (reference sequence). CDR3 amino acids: CASRKDRGQMNTEAFF. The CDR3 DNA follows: TGTGCCAGTAGGAAAGACAGGGGGCAAATGAACACTGAAGCTTTCTTT.

The CDR3 DNA sequence: TGTGCCAGCAGCGTGGGACAGGGCTATGGCTACACCTTC. Translated: CASSVGQGYGYTF. The chain recombines TRBV9 with TRBJ1-2, with 9 bases identical to TRBD1. The V segment lost 2 bases and the J segment 4 bases; nucleotides outside the gene matches: 0. This CDR3 comprises 13 residues. The germline V gene encodes CDR1 SGDLS and CDR2 YYNGEE.

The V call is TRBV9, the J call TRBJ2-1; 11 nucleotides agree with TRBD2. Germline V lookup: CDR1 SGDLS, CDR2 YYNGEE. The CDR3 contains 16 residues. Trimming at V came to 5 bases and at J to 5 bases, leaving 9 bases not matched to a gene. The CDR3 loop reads CASSRGLAGGDNEQFF. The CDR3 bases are TGTGCCAGCAGTAGAGGGCTAGCGGGGGGCGACAATGAGCAGTTCTTC.